These T cell receptor beta chains were read from a single sample in a study of blood T cell repertoires in COVID-19. Some clones are missing from TCRdb's copy, which holds only in-frame ones; the method was immunoSEQ multiplex PCR. The sample has about 56,000 clones, roughly 90% seen once. Sequencing was carried out using peripheral blood. The receptors were sampled from a human donor in a cohort sampled during active COVID-19. The CDR3 runs from the conserved cysteine through the conserved F or W. The D gene is left open where the match is weak. Where a row states a size, it is once, few, many or the class of an expanded clone; other rows omit it.

j_call: TRBJ2-2; d_call: TRBD2; clone_size: once; v_call: TRBV29-1; cdr3_nt: TGCAGCGTTGAATCTAGCGGGGAGAACACCGGGGAGCTGTTTTTT; cdr3_aa: CSVESSGENTGELFF
j_call: TRBJ1-1; d_call: NA; clone_size: NA; v_call: TRBV2; cdr3_nt: TGTGCCAGCAGTGGCACTATGAACACTGAAGCTTTCTTT; cdr3_aa: CASSGTMNTEAFF
j_call: TRBJ1-6; d_call: TRBD1; clone_size: NA; v_call: TRBV5-6; cdr3_nt: TGTGCCAGCAGCTTAGACAGGGCTTCACCCCTCCACTTT; cdr3_aa: CASSLDRASPLHF
j_call: TRBJ1-2; d_call: TRBD1; clone_size: NA; v_call: TRBV2; cdr3_nt: TGTGCCAGCAGTGCGGGACAGGGACAGGAACCAATCAACACCTTC; cdr3_aa: CASSAGQGQEPINTF
j_call: TRBJ2-3; d_call: TRBD1; clone_size: NA; v_call: TRBV5-1; cdr3_nt: TGCGCCAGCAGCTTGGGAGGGGACAGGGTTTATGATACGCAGTATTTT; cdr3_aa: CASSLGGDRVYDTQYF
j_call: TRBJ2-7; d_call: TRBD1; clone_size: NA; v_call: TRBV14; cdr3_nt: TGTGCCAGCAGCCAATGGACAGGACCCTACGAGCAGTACTTC; cdr3_aa: CASSQWTGPYEQYF
j_call: TRBJ2-1; d_call: TRBD2; clone_size: NA; v_call: TRBV5-1; cdr3_nt: TGCGCCAGCAGTGAAAGGACTAGCGGGGGGGCTAGATACAATGAGCAGTTCTTC; cdr3_aa: CASSERTSGGARYNEQFF
j_call: TRBJ2-7; d_call: NA; clone_size: NA; v_call: TRBV18; cdr3_nt: TGTGCCAGCTCACCACTCCCCCCGGGACAAGACCCTCATGGGCACTTC; cdr3_aa: CASSPLPPGQDPHGHF
j_call: TRBJ2-2; d_call: NA; clone_size: NA; v_call: TRBV28; cdr3_nt: TGTGCCAGCAGTTTGTTACAGGGCGCCGGGGAGCTGTTTTTT; cdr3_aa: CASSLLQGAGELFF
j_call: TRBJ2-5; d_call: NA; clone_size: NA; v_call: TRBV5-5; cdr3_nt: TGTGCCAGCAGCTTGAACAGGGTAGAGACCCAGTACTTC; cdr3_aa: CASSLNRVETQYF
j_call: TRBJ1-4; d_call: NA; clone_size: NA; v_call: TRBV7-2; cdr3_nt: TGTGCCAGCAGTGGCCGGGGGAATGAAAAACTGTTTTTT; cdr3_aa: CASSGRGNEKLFF
j_call: TRBJ2-3; d_call: TRBD2; clone_size: NA; v_call: TRBV30; cdr3_nt: TGTGCCTGGAGTCCTAGCGGGGGGGCGAATACGCAGTATTTT; cdr3_aa: CAWSPSGGANTQYF
j_call: TRBJ1-1; d_call: NA; clone_size: few; v_call: TRBV19; cdr3_nt: TGTGCCAGTAGTATGACCCACCAGGGGAACACTGAAGCTTTCTTT; cdr3_aa: CASSMTHQGNTEAFF
j_call: TRBJ2-1; d_call: TRBD2; clone_size: NA; v_call: TRBV9; cdr3_nt: TGTGCCAGCAGCGTAGGGTCGCCTAGCGGGGGGGCCTTTGAGCAGTTCTTC; cdr3_aa: CASSVGSPSGGAFEQFF
j_call: TRBJ2-7; d_call: NA; clone_size: NA; v_call: TRBV7-2; cdr3_nt: TGTGCCAGCAGCCGTCTGCTGGACAGACACTACGAGCAGTACTTC; cdr3_aa: CASSRLLDRHYEQYF
j_call: TRBJ1-1; d_call: NA; clone_size: NA; v_call: TRBV2; cdr3_nt: TGTGCCAGCAGTGAAACAGGACCCACTGAAGCTTTCTTT; cdr3_aa: CASSETGPTEAFF
j_call: TRBJ2-5; d_call: NA; clone_size: NA; v_call: TRBV6-2/TRBV6-3; cdr3_nt: TGTGCCAGCAGTTACGGGGGCCGCGAGACCCAGTACTTC; cdr3_aa: CASSYGGRETQYF
j_call: TRBJ2-7; d_call: TRBD2; clone_size: NA; v_call: TRBV7-2; cdr3_nt: TGTGCCAGCAAAAAACTAGCGGGGGGGTCCTACGAGCAGTACTTC; cdr3_aa: CASKKLAGGSYEQYF
j_call: TRBJ1-5; d_call: TRBD1; clone_size: NA; v_call: TRBV28; cdr3_nt: TGTGCCAGCAGTTGGACAGGGGTTAATCAGCCCCAGCATTTT; cdr3_aa: CASSWTGVNQPQHF
j_call: TRBJ1-2; d_call: NA; clone_size: NA; v_call: TRBV27; cdr3_nt: TGTGCCAGCAGTTTATCTCCAGGGGACTATGGCTACACCTTC; cdr3_aa: CASSLSPGDYGYTF
j_call: TRBJ2-1; d_call: TRBD1; clone_size: few; v_call: TRBV3-1/TRBV3-2; cdr3_nt: TGTGCCAGCAGCCGCCGATCCGGGACAGGAGGCAATGAGCAGTTCTTC; cdr3_aa: CASSRRSGTGGNEQFF
j_call: TRBJ1-2; d_call: TRBD1; clone_size: NA; v_call: TRBV5-1; cdr3_nt: TGCGCCAGCAGCTGGGACAGGGGGAGTGGTGGCTACACCTTC; cdr3_aa: CASSWDRGSGGYTF
j_call: TRBJ2-1; d_call: TRBD2; clone_size: NA; v_call: TRBV5-4; cdr3_nt: TGTGCCAGCAGGTTGGGGGGAGCGGGAGGCTCCTACAATGAGCAGTTCTTC; cdr3_aa: CASRLGGAGGSYNEQFF
j_call: TRBJ1-3; d_call: NA; clone_size: NA; v_call: TRBV19; cdr3_nt: TGTGCCACCCGCCTCGTCGGGGGAAACACCATATATTTT; cdr3_aa: CATRLVGGNTIYF
j_call: TRBJ2-4; d_call: TRBD1; clone_size: once; v_call: TRBV4-3; cdr3_nt: TGCGCCAGCAGCCAAGATCGCAGGGGGCCGGCAAACATTCAGTACTTC; cdr3_aa: CASSQDRRGPANIQYF
j_call: TRBJ2-2; d_call: TRBD2; clone_size: NA; v_call: TRBV19; cdr3_nt: TGTGCCAGTAGTCGTCGGGGGGAGCGGAACACCGGGGAGCTGTTTTTT; cdr3_aa: CASSRRGERNTGELFF
j_call: TRBJ2-7; d_call: TRBD2; clone_size: NA; v_call: TRBV7-2; cdr3_nt: TGTGCCAGCAGCAAGACTAGCGGGGTTACCTACGAGCAGTACTTC; cdr3_aa: CASSKTSGVTYEQYF
j_call: TRBJ1-2; d_call: NA; clone_size: medium-sized; v_call: TRBV5-4; cdr3_nt: TGTGCCAGCACCAACACACCACAGGGTTATGATGGCTACACCTTC; cdr3_aa: CASTNTPQGYDGYTF
j_call: TRBJ2-7; d_call: NA; clone_size: once; v_call: TRBV21-1; cdr3_nt: TGTGCCAGCAGCAAAGAGGGCCCGGGAGGTAACAACTACGAGCAGTACTTC; cdr3_aa: CASSKEGPGGNNYEQYF
j_call: TRBJ1-5; d_call: TRBD1; clone_size: NA; v_call: TRBV6-6; cdr3_nt: TGTGCCAGCAGTCCCAGGACAGGGGGTTCCAATAGCAATCAGCCCCAGCATTTT; cdr3_aa: CASSPRTGGSNSNQPQHF
j_call: TRBJ2-2; d_call: NA; clone_size: few; v_call: TRBV7-3; cdr3_nt: TGTGCCAGCAGTTCACAGGGTACCAACACCGGGGAGCTGTTTTTT; cdr3_aa: CASSSQGTNTGELFF
j_call: TRBJ2-1; d_call: TRBD1; clone_size: NA; v_call: TRBV5-1; cdr3_nt: TGCGCCAGCAGCTTCAGGGGACAGGGATATGATGAGCAGTTCTTC; cdr3_aa: CASSFRGQGYDEQFF
j_call: TRBJ2-3; d_call: NA; clone_size: NA; v_call: TRBV18; cdr3_nt: TGTGCCAGCTCCGCCCCGGGACTTTACACAGATACGCAGTATTTT; cdr3_aa: CASSAPGLYTDTQYF
j_call: TRBJ2-5; d_call: NA; clone_size: NA; v_call: TRBV5-4; cdr3_nt: TGTGCCAGCAGCTTGCGAGGCCGGGAGACCCAGTACTTC; cdr3_aa: CASSLRGRETQYF
j_call: TRBJ2-5; d_call: NA; clone_size: once; v_call: TRBV21-1; cdr3_nt: TGTGCCAGCAGCAAAGTCAGGCGGGGCAAAGAGACCCAGTACTTC; cdr3_aa: CASSKVRRGKETQYF
j_call: TRBJ2-5; d_call: NA; clone_size: NA; v_call: TRBV12-3/TRBV12-4; cdr3_nt: TGTGCCAGCAGCTATAGCACGGAGACCCAGTACTTC; cdr3_aa: CASSYSTETQYF
j_call: TRBJ2-1; d_call: NA; clone_size: NA; v_call: TRBV14; cdr3_nt: TGTGCCAGCAGCCAAGTACTCATGAGCTCCTACAATGAGCAGTTCTTC; cdr3_aa: CASSQVLMSSYNEQFF
j_call: TRBJ2-7; d_call: TRBD1; clone_size: NA; v_call: TRBV30; cdr3_nt: TGTGCCTGGAGTAGGACAGGGGAGAACGAGCAGTACTTC; cdr3_aa: CAWSRTGENEQYF
j_call: TRBJ2-5; d_call: NA; clone_size: NA; v_call: TRBV7-9; cdr3_nt: TGTGCCAGCAGCATAGGACAGAACCAAGAGACCCAGTACTTC; cdr3_aa: CASSIGQNQETQYF
j_call: TRBJ2-5; d_call: TRBD1; clone_size: NA; v_call: TRBV27; cdr3_nt: TGTGCCAGCGGATCCAGGGGGAGCAAAGAGACCCAGTACTTC; cdr3_aa: CASGSRGSKETQYF
j_call: TRBJ1-2; d_call: TRBD1; clone_size: NA; v_call: TRBV9; cdr3_nt: TGTGCCAGCAGCCTCACGGGACAGGGCTCACCTAACTATGGCTACACCTTC; cdr3_aa: CASSLTGQGSPNYGYTF
j_call: TRBJ2-5; d_call: NA; clone_size: NA; v_call: TRBV5-4; cdr3_nt: TGTGCCAGCAGCTTGGTTAGCGGCCAAGAGACCCAGTACTTC; cdr3_aa: CASSLVSGQETQYF
j_call: TRBJ1-1; d_call: NA; clone_size: NA; v_call: TRBV3-1/TRBV3-2; cdr3_nt: TGTGCCAGCAGCCCCAGACAGGCCGCCACTGAAGCTTTCTTT; cdr3_aa: CASSPRQAATEAFF
j_call: TRBJ2-7; d_call: TRBD2; clone_size: NA; v_call: TRBV6-6; cdr3_nt: TGTGCCAGCAGTCCCACCCTACTCGGGACTAGCGCCACCTACGAGCAGTACTTC; cdr3_aa: CASSPTLLGTSATYEQYF
j_call: TRBJ2-1; d_call: TRBD2; clone_size: NA; v_call: TRBV7-9; cdr3_nt: TGTGCCAGCAGCTCCACTAGCGGGGAGCAGTTCTTC; cdr3_aa: CASSSTSGEQFF
j_call: TRBJ2-5; d_call: TRBD2; clone_size: NA; v_call: TRBV3-1/TRBV3-2; cdr3_nt: TGTGCCAGCAGCCAGAGAACGGGGGGTGCCCAAGAGACCCAGTACTTC; cdr3_aa: CASSQRTGGAQETQYF
j_call: TRBJ1-1; d_call: NA; clone_size: NA; v_call: TRBV6-5; cdr3_nt: TGTGCCAGCACTCAAACAGGGCCCAACACTGAAGCTTTCTTT; cdr3_aa: CASTQTGPNTEAFF
j_call: TRBJ2-5; d_call: NA; clone_size: once; v_call: TRBV5-1; cdr3_nt: TGCGCCAGCAGTGGCTTCGGAGGAGAGACCCAGTACTTC; cdr3_aa: CASSGFGGETQYF
j_call: TRBJ2-2; d_call: NA; clone_size: few; v_call: TRBV7-3; cdr3_nt: TGTGCCAGCAGCTTAGTCAGGGTTCCCGGGGAGCTGTTTTTT; cdr3_aa: CASSLVRVPGELFF
j_call: TRBJ2-3; d_call: TRBD2; clone_size: NA; v_call: TRBV6-4; cdr3_nt: TGTGCCAGCAGTGACATAGCGGGGGGCACAGATACGCAGTATTTT; cdr3_aa: CASSDIAGGTDTQYF
j_call: TRBJ2-2; d_call: TRBD1; clone_size: NA; v_call: TRBV9; cdr3_nt: TGTGCCAGCAGCCGAACAGGGGAGATCGGGGAGCTGTTTTTT; cdr3_aa: CASSRTGEIGELFF
j_call: TRBJ1-2; d_call: NA; clone_size: NA; v_call: TRBV6-5; cdr3_nt: TGTGCCAGCAGTTACTCAAGGGAGGGTGGCTACACCTTC; cdr3_aa: CASSYSREGGYTF
j_call: TRBJ1-2; d_call: TRBD1; clone_size: NA; v_call: TRBV6-2/TRBV6-3; cdr3_nt: TGTGCCAGCAGTTTGGGGACAGGGGGCGGCTATGGCTACACCTTC; cdr3_aa: CASSLGTGGGYGYTF
j_call: TRBJ2-1; d_call: NA; clone_size: once; v_call: TRBV19; cdr3_nt: TGTGCCAGTAGTATTTGGGGAGACCCCGACAATGAGCAGTTCTTC; cdr3_aa: CASSIWGDPDNEQFF
j_call: TRBJ1-2; d_call: TRBD1; clone_size: NA; v_call: TRBV7-2; cdr3_nt: TGTGCCAGCAGCCCCGGGACAGCGCCTAACTATGGCTACACCTTC; cdr3_aa: CASSPGTAPNYGYTF
j_call: TRBJ2-2; d_call: TRBD1; clone_size: once; v_call: TRBV5-1; cdr3_nt: TGCGCCAGCAGCTTGGAGGGACAGGGGAGAGTCACCGGGGAGCTGTTTTTT; cdr3_aa: CASSLEGQGRVTGELFF
j_call: TRBJ1-3; d_call: TRBD1; clone_size: NA; v_call: TRBV30; cdr3_nt: TGTGCCTGGACCGACAGGGGAACTGGAAACACCATATATTTT; cdr3_aa: CAWTDRGTGNTIYF
j_call: TRBJ2-5; d_call: NA; clone_size: NA; v_call: TRBV18; cdr3_nt: TGTGCCAGCTCCCCGTCGGGGAGGGAGACCCAGTACTTC; cdr3_aa: CASSPSGRETQYF